A selection of T cell receptor beta chains follows, all from one sample in a study of T cells in Graves' hyperthyroidism and ophthalmopathy. TCRdb re-called the multiplex PCR reads through MiXCR, storing one row per CDR3 protein. The data show hundreds of thousands of distinct CDR3 sequences, approximately 15% seen once. What was sequenced was blood. All receptors come from a young woman with Graves' hyperthyroidism. The CDR3 runs from the conserved cysteine through the conserved F or W. D genes are given only for firm matches. Part of the rows lack a size; the others show once, few, many or a class for expanded clones.

CASSMRGSISEAFF,TGTGCCAGTAGTATGAGGGGTTCGATTTCTGAAGCTTTCTTT,TRBV19,.,few,TRBJ1-1
CASSYSIGSGYTF,TGTGCCAGCAGTTACTCGATCGGGTCGGGCTACACCTTC,TRBV6-2/TRBV6-3,.,few,TRBJ1-2
CASSPAVDTQYF,TGTGCCAGCAGCCCAGCGGTCGATACGCAGTATTTT,TRBV28,.,once,TRBJ2-3
CASSEGFSGNTIYF,TGTGCCAGCAGTGAGGGGTTCTCTGGAAACACCATATATTTT,TRBV6-1,.,.,TRBJ1-3
CASSSPSDGEQFF,TGCGCCAGCAGCTCCCCTAGCGATGGTGAGCAGTTCTTC,TRBV5-1,.,many,TRBJ2-1
CASSSDSDQPQHF,TGCGCCAGCAGCTCGGATTCAGATCAGCCCCAGCATTTT,TRBV5-1,.,few,TRBJ1-5
CASSRPTSGRVNTGELFF,TGTGCCAGCAGCCGACCGACTAGCGGGAGAGTAAACACCGGGGAGCTGTTTTTT,TRBV4-2,TRBD2,few,TRBJ2-2
CASSYSIDNEQFF,TGTGCCAGCAGTTACTCGATCGACAATGAGCAGTTCTTC,TRBV6-2/TRBV6-3,.,.,TRBJ2-1
CSVRQESYDQQYF,TGCAGCGTAAGACAGGAGTCCTACGATCAGCAGTACTTC,TRBV29-1,.,.,TRBJ2-7
CASSDRGHTEAFF,TGTGCCAGCAGTGACAGGGGGCACACTGAAGCTTTCTTT,TRBV2,TRBD1,many,TRBJ1-1
CASSLELGFGNTIYF,TGTGCCAGCAGCTTAGAATTGGGGTTTGGAAACACCATATATTTT,TRBV7-9,.,few,TRBJ1-3
CSAQTGERSYEQYF,TGCAGCGCTCAGACTGGGGAGAGATCCTACGAGCAGTACTTC,TRBV29-1,.,few,TRBJ2-7
CASSTTGTGPYEQYF,TGTGCCAGCAGCACCACCGGGACTGGCCCCTACGAGCAGTACTTC,TRBV7-2,.,many,TRBJ2-7
CATSATDGATNTEAFF,TGTGCCACCAGTGCCACCGACGGCGCGACGAACACTGAAGCTTTCTTT,TRBV24-1,.,many,TRBJ1-1
CASSWASSYNEQFF,TGTGCCAGCAGTTGGGCTAGCAGCTACAATGAGCAGTTCTTC,TRBV27,.,.,TRBJ2-1
CASSLAGQGVYEQYF,TGTGCCAGCAGCTTAGCGGGACAGGGAGTCTACGAGCAGTACTTC,TRBV7-8,TRBD1,many,TRBJ2-7
CASGEAPYDEQYF,TGTGCCAGCGGGGAGGCCCCATATGACGAGCAGTACTTC,TRBV28,.,many,TRBJ2-7
CSARGSNSPLHF,TGCAGCGCTAGGGGCAGCAATTCACCCCTCCACTTT,TRBV20-1,.,.,TRBJ1-6
CASSFWHTREDEQFF,TGTGCCAGCAGCTTTTGGCATACCCGAGAAGATGAGCAGTTCTTC,TRBV7-8,.,.,TRBJ2-1
CASSLKAGPSEKLFF,TGTGCCAGCAGCTTAAAGGCAGGGCCTAGCGAAAAACTGTTTTTT,TRBV7-3,.,few,TRBJ1-4
CASSFGQLQPQHF,TGTGCCAGCAGTTTTGGACAGCTTCAGCCCCAGCATTTT,TRBV28,.,many,TRBJ1-5
CSVGVTSYEQYF,TGCAGCGTTGGAGTCACCTCCTACGAGCAGTACTTC,TRBV29-1,.,.,TRBJ2-7
CASSYSVTGGYNSPLHF,TGTGCCAGCAGTTACAGCGTGACAGGGGGCTATAATTCACCCCTCCACTTT,TRBV6-1,TRBD1,.,TRBJ1-6
CASSLEFEAFF,TGTGCCAGTAGCCTGGAGTTTGAAGCTTTCTTT,TRBV19,.,few,TRBJ1-1
CASSTSGRALREQFF,TGTGCCAGTAGTACTAGCGGGAGGGCCTTAAGGGAGCAGTTCTTC,TRBV19,TRBD2,.,TRBJ2-1
CSALVSGRIYNEQFF,TGCAGTGCACTTGTATCGGGACGTATATACAATGAGCAGTTCTTC,TRBV20-1,.,.,TRBJ2-1
CASSLSPGNMNTEAFF,TGTGCCAGCAGCTTATCGCCGGGAAATATGAACACTGAAGCTTTCTTT,TRBV7-9,.,.,TRBJ1-1
CSADPGRGQNTEAFF,TGCAGTGCTGACCCGGGGCGGGGGCAAAACACTGAAGCTTTCTTT,TRBV20-1,.,many,TRBJ1-1
CASSGRLANYGYTF,TGTGCCAGCAGTGGACGGTTAGCTAACTATGGCTACACCTTC,TRBV2,.,many,TRBJ1-2
CASSLWGGTEAFF,TGTGCCAGCAGCTTATGGGGGGGGACTGAAGCTTTCTTT,TRBV11-1,.,.,TRBJ1-1
CASNLVDRGGIGSYEQYF,TGTGCCAGCAACTTAGTGGATAGGGGGGGGATTGGGTCCTACGAGCAGTACTTC,TRBV7-2,.,many,TRBJ2-7
CASSLRAGRRDSPLHF,TGTGCCAGCAGCCTCAGGGCGGGGCGGCGGGATTCACCCCTCCACTTT,TRBV14,.,few,TRBJ1-6
CSVEGLAGDLYEQYF,TGCAGCGTTGAAGGACTAGCGGGGGACCTCTACGAGCAGTACTTC,TRBV29-1,TRBD2,many,TRBJ2-7
CASGSSSGDRPLHF,TGTGCCAGCGGCAGTTCGAGCGGGGACCGGCCCCTCCACTTT,TRBV28,.,.,TRBJ1-6
CASSYSISGTGGLEQYF,TGTGCCAGCAGTTACTCGATTTCCGGGACAGGGGGCCTGGAGCAGTACTTC,TRBV6-5,TRBD1,many,TRBJ2-7
CASSESTWGSLYGYTF,TGTGCCAGCAGTGAAAGTACTTGGGGCAGTCTCTATGGCTACACCTTC,TRBV6-1,.,many,TRBJ1-2
CSARRPLAGRTDTQYF,TGCAGTGCTAGGCGACCCCTAGCGGGACGCACAGATACGCAGTATTTT,TRBV20-1,TRBD2,few,TRBJ2-3
CASSRDQRNSPLHF,TGTGCCAGCAGCCGGGACCAAAGGAATTCACCCCTCCACTTT,TRBV13,.,many,TRBJ1-6
CASRRAMGEQFF,TGTGCCAGCCGGAGGGCCATGGGTGAGCAGTTCTTC,TRBV12-3/TRBV12-4,.,.,TRBJ2-1
CASSLGRTPVPNEQFF,TGTGCCAGCAGCTTGGGGAGGACCCCGGTACCTAATGAGCAGTTCTTC,TRBV7-2,.,many,TRBJ2-1
CASRQGIGSEKLFF,TGTGCCAGTAGACAGGGTATTGGTTCTGAAAAACTGTTTTTT,TRBV19,.,.,TRBJ1-4
CSAPRTGVEETQYF,TGCAGTGCACCCCGGACAGGGGTGGAAGAGACCCAGTACTTC,TRBV20-1,TRBD1,many,TRBJ2-5
CASSLALGRPEAFF,TGCGCCAGCAGCTTGGCGTTAGGGCGGCCTGAAGCTTTCTTT,TRBV5-1,.,few,TRBJ1-1
CASSLGPGGPYEQYF,TGTGCCAGCAGCTTAGGTCCGGGGGGGCCCTACGAGCAGTACTTC,TRBV11-2,TRBD2,few,TRBJ2-7
CAISVERNQPQHF,TGTGCCATCAGCGTTGAGAGAAATCAGCCCCAGCATTTT,TRBV10-3,.,.,TRBJ1-5
CASSQDLATTGDYEQYF,TGTGCCAGCAGCCAAGATTTGGCCACCACAGGCGATTACGAGCAGTACTTC,TRBV14,.,.,TRBJ2-7
CASRRRDFSSYEQYF,TGTGCCAGCAGGCGGAGGGACTTCAGCTCCTACGAGCAGTACTTC,TRBV28,.,many,TRBJ2-7
CASRKQGLDYGYTF,TGTGCCAGTAGAAAACAGGGTTTGGACTATGGCTACACCTTC,TRBV19,.,.,TRBJ1-2
CASGSGDRGGEQYF,TGTGCCAGCGGGTCGGGAGACAGGGGTGGAGAGCAGTATTTT,TRBV6-2/TRBV6-3,TRBD1,.,TRBJ2-3
CASSQDGSVAGNTIYF,TGTGCCAGCAGCCAAGATGGGTCGGTCGCAGGAAACACCATATATTTT,TRBV3-1,.,few,TRBJ1-3
CASSLETATGWHF,TGTGCCAGCAGCTTAGAAACCGCGACAGGGTGGCACTTC,TRBV7-8,TRBD1,few,TRBJ2-5
CASRSGTGEDYGYTF,TGTGCCAGTAGATCCGGGACAGGGGAAGACTATGGCTACACCTTC,TRBV19,TRBD1,few,TRBJ1-2
CASSYTSGGNNEQFF,TGTGCCAGCAGTTACACCAGCGGGGGGAACAATGAGCAGTTCTTC,TRBV6-5,TRBD2,many,TRBJ2-1
CASSPSGGIENIQYF,TGTGCCAGCAGTCCAAGCGGGGGGATCGAAAACATTCAGTACTTC,TRBV6-1,TRBD2,few,TRBJ2-4
CSAMGHLDNEKLFF,TGCAGTGCTATGGGACACCTCGACAATGAAAAACTGTTTTTT,TRBV20-1,.,few,TRBJ1-4
CSAPGLAGGFQETQYF,TGCAGTGCCCCGGGACTAGCGGGAGGGTTCCAAGAGACCCAGTACTTC,TRBV20-1,TRBD2,many,TRBJ2-5
CASSFGRGSYNSPLHF,TGTGCCAGCAGTTTCGGCCGGGGGTCCTATAATTCACCCCTCCACTTT,TRBV28,.,few,TRBJ1-6
CASIGLAGVQETQYF,TGTGCCAGCATTGGACTAGCGGGGGTCCAAGAGACCCAGTACTTC,TRBV2,TRBD2,many,TRBJ2-5
CSAQGPDRSGTQYF,TGCAGTGCTCAGGGGCCCGACCGTTCGGGGACCCAGTACTTC,TRBV20-1,.,few,TRBJ2-5
CASSQDPLAGGNTDTQYF,TGTGCCAGCAGCCAAGATCCCCTAGCGGGGGGAAACACAGATACGCAGTATTTT,TRBV4-2,TRBD2,many,TRBJ2-3